This TCR beta chain was retrieved from a study of T-cell memory formation after mild COVID-19. Study details: Most TCR clusters belonged to a single donor.

The CDR3 totals 17 residues. The V gene's germline CDR1 is SGDLS and CDR2 YYNGEE. The V gene end was trimmed by 0 bases and the J gene end by 2 bases; junction bases not matched to a gene: 8. Study outcomes and limitations: Clones that shrank (day 15 to 85) were balanced CD4/CD8, whereas later expanders leaned CD4+. Largely, contracting CD4+ clones fell within CM and EM, and contracting CD8+ clones within EMRA.

A 5'RACE reaction primed in the constant segment made cDNA libraries of TCR alpha and TCR beta, and these carried sample barcodes and UMIs. From the 5' RACE reads, TCRdb called clonotypes with MiXCR, one entry per CDR3 protein. The sample holds about 180,000 distinct CDR3 sequences; 16% are singletons and the top ten take approximately 2.1%. A word on this clonotype: Its antigen is not known.

This rearrangement joins TRBV9 to TRBJ2-3; TRBD2 aligns across 8 bases. The sequence came from an adult woman who had mild COVID-19 (a few samples of this study predate the infection). Cell type and time point are not known. Sample: PBMCs or a T cell subset sorted from them (not recorded which). DNA of the CDR3: TGTGCCAGCAGCGTAGACGGTATCGGGGGGGACACAGATACGCAGTATTTT. This sequence encodes CASSVDGIGGDTDTQYF.